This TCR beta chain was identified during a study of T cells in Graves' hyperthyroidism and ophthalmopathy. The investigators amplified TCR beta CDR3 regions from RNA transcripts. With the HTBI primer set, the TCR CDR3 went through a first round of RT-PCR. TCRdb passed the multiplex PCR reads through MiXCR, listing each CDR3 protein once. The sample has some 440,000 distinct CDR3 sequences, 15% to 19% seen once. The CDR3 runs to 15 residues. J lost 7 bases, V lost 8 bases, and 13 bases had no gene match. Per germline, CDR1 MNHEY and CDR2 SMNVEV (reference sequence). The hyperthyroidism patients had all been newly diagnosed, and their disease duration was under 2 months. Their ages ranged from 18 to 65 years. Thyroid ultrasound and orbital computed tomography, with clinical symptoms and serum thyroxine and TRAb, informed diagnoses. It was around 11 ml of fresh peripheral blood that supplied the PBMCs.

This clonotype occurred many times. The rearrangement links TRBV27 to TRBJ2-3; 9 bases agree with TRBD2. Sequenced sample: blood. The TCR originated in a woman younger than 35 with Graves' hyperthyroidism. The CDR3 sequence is CASSRGGGAVNTQYF. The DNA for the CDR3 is TGTGCCAGCTCCCGCGGCGGGGGGGCGGTGAATACGCAGTATTTT.